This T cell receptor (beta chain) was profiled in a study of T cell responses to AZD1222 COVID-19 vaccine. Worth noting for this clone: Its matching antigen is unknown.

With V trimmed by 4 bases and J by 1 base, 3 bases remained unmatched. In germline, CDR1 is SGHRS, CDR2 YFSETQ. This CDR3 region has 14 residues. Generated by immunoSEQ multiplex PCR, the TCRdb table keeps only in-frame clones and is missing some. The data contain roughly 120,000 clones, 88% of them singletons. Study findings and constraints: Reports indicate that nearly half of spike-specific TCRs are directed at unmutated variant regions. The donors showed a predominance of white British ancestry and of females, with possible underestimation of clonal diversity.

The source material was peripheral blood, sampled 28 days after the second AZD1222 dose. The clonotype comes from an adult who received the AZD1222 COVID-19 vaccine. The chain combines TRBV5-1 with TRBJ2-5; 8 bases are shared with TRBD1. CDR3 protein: CASSGGTGQETQYF. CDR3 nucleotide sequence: TGCGCCAGCAGCGGAGGGACAGGCCAAGAGACCCAGTACTTC. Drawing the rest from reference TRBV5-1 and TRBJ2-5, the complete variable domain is KAGVTQTPRYLIKTRGQQVTLSCSPISGHRSVSWYQQTPGQGLQFLFEYFSETQRNKGNFPGRFSGRQFSNSRSEMNVSTLELGDSALYLCASSGGTGQETQYFGPGTRLLVL.